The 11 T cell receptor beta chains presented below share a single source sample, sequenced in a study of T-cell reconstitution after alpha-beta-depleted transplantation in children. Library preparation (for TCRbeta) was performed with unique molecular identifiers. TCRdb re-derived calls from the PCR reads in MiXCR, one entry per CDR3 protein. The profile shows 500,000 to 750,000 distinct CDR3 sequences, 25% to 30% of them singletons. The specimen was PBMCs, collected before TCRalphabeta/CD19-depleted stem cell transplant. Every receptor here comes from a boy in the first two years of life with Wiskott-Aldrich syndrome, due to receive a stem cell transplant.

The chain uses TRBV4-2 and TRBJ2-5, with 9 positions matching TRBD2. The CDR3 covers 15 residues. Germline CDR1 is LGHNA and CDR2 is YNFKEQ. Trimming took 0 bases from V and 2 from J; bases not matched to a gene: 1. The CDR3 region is CASSQDTSGQETQYF. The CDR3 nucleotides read TGTGCCAGCAGCCAAGATACTAGCGGGCAAGAGACCCAGTACTTC.

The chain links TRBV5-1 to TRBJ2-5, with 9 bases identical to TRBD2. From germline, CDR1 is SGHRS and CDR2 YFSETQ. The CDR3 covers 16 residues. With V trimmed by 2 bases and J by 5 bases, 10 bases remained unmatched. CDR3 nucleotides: TGCGCCAGCAGCTTCATAACAGCGGGAGGACGGGAGACCCAGTACTTC. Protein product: CASSFITAGGRETQYF.

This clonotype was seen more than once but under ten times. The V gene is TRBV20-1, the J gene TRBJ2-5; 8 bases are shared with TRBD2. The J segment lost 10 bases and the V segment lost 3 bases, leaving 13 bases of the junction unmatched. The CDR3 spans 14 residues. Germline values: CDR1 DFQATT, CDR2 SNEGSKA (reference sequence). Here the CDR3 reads CSARRGLVGRDQYF. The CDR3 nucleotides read TGCAGTGCTAGGAGGGGACTAGTAGGAAGGGACCAGTACTTC.

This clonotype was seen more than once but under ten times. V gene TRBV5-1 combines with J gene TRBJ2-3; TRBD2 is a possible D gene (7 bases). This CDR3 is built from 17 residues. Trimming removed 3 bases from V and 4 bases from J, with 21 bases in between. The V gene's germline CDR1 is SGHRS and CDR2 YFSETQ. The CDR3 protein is CASSSGGRLDGSDTQYF. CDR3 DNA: TGCGCCAGCAGCTCCGGGGGGCGGCTAGATGGGTCAGATACGCAGTATTTT. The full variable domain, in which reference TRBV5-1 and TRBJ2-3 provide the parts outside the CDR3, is KAGVTQTPRYLIKTRGQQVTLSCSPISGHRSVSWYQQTPGQGLQFLFEYFSETQRNKGNFPGRFSGRQFSNSRSEMNVSTLELGDSALYLCASSSGGRLDGSDTQYFGPGTRLTVL.

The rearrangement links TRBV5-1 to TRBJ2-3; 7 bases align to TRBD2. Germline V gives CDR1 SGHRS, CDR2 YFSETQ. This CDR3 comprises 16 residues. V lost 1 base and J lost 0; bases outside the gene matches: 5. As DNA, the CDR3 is TGCGCCAGCAGCTTGAAAGCTAGCGGAAGCACAGATACGCAGTATTTT. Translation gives CASSLKASGSTDTQYF.

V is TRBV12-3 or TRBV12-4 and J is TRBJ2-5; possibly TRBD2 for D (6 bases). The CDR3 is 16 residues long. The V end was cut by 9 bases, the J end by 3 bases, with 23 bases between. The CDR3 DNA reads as TGTGCCAGTCATCCAGATAGCGGAGTATTAAAAGAGACCCAGTACTTC. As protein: CASHPDSGVLKETQYF.

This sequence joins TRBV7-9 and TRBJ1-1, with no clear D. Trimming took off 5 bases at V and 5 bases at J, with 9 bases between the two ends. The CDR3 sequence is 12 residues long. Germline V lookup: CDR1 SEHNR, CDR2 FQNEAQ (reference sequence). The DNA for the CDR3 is TGTGCCAGCAGCCATGGGGAGACTGAAGCTTTCTTT. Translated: CASSHGETEAFF.

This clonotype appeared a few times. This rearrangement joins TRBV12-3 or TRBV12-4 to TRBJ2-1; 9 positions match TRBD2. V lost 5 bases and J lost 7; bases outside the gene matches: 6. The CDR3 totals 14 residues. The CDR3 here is CASSPLLAGNEQFF. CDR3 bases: TGTGCCAGCAGTCCCCTTCTAGCGGGGAATGAGCAGTTCTTC.

DNA for the CDR3: TGCAGTGCTAGAGATCAAGACTATCGTAGCTCCTACAATGAGCAGTTCTTC. Protein product: CSARDQDYRSSYNEQFF. The V call is TRBV20-1, the J call TRBJ2-1; D possibly corresponds to TRBD2 (5 bases). This CDR3 spans 17 amino acids. CDR1 is DFQATT and CDR2 is SNEGSKA in the germline V gene (reference sequence). Trimming cost V 0 bases and J 0 bases, with 15 bases left between them.

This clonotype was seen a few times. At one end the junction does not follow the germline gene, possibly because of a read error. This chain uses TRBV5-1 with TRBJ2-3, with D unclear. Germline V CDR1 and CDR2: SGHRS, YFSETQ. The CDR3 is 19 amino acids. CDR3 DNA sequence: TGCGCCAGCAGTTTGGCGCTGTTAAGGGCCCGAACTCAAACAGATACGCAGTATTTT. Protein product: CASSLALLRARTQTDTQYF.

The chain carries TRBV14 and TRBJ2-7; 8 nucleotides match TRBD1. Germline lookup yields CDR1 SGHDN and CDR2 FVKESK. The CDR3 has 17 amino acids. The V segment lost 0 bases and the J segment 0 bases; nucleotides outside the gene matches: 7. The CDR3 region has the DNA TGTGCCAGCAGCCAAGAACGCAGACAGGGGATCTCCTACGAGCAGTACTTC. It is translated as CASSQERRQGISYEQYF.